This record looks at one TCR beta chain sequence and its context. The antigen is undetermined. Using immunoSEQ multiplex PCR, the repertoire was profiled, and TCRdb retains in-frame clones only, with some absent. The data contain around 86,000 clones, about 92% of them singletons. This specimen comes from a study of OX40 agonist ivuxolimab in advanced cancers. About the research overall: Three patients got partial responses; one had hepatocellular carcinoma and two had cutaneous melanoma.

The CDR3 extends over 13 amino acids. CDR1 is SGHVS, CDR2 FNYEAQ, per germline. Trimming left V 5 bases short and J 3 bases short, with 8 bases between. General study results and limits: Clones of CD4+ and CD8+ blood T cells grew by week 6 at doses of 0.1 to 3.0 mg/kg.

The sample was CD4+ or CD8+ T cells sorted from blood, taken in a trial of the OX40 agonist ivuxolimab. The sequence came from an adult with an advanced solid tumor such as melanoma, head and neck, liver or kidney cancer. The chain recombines TRBV7-6 with TRBJ2-1; D uncertain. The CDR3 protein is CASSRSDYNEQFF. CDR3 bases: TGTGCCAGCAGCCGAAGTGACTACAATGAGCAGTTCTTC. Filled out from reference TRBV7-6 and TRBJ2-1, the complete variable domain reads GAGVSQSPRYKVTKRGQDVALRCDPISGHVSLYWYRQALGQGPEFLTYFNYEAQQDKSGLPNDRFSAERPEGSISTLTIQRTEQRDSAMYRCASSRSDYNEQFFGPGTRLTVL.